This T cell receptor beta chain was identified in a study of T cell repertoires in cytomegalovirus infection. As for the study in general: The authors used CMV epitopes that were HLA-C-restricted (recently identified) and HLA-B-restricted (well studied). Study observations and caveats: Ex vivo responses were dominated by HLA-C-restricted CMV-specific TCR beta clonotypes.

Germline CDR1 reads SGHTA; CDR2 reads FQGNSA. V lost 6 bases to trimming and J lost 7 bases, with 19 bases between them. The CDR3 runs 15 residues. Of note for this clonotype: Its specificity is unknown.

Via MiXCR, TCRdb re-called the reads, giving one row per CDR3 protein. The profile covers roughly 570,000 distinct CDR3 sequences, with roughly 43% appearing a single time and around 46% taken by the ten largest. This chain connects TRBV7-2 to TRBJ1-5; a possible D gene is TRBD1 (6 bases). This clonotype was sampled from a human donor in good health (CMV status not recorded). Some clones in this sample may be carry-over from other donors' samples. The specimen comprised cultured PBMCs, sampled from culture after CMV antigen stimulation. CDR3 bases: TGTGCCAGCAGTTGGGGGGCAGGGATTGCCCAGCCCCAGCATTTT. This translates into CASSWGAGIAQPQHF. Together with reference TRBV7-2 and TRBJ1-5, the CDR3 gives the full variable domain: GAGVSQSPSNKVTEKGKDVELRCDPISGHTALYWYRQSLGQGLEFLIYFQGNSAPDKSGLPSDRFSAERTGGSVSTLTIQRTQQEDSAVYLCASSWGAGIAQPQHFGDGTRLSIL.